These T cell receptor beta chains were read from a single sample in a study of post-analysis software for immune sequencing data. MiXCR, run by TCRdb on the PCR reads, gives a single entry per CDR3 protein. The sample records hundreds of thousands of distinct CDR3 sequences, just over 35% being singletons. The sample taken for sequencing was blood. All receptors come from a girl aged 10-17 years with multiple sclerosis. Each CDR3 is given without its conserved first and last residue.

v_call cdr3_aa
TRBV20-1 SASKLAGGPSEQF
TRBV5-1 ASSSARGYEQY
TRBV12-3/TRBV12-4 ASSQTYANYGYT
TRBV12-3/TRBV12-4 ASSIVAEQF
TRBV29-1 SVASGQNYGYT
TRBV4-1 ASSHPTGPPNTGELF
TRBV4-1 ASSLRLTRTGELF
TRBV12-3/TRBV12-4 ASSPLRAREQF
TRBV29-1 SVRQGAGNTIY
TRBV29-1 SAWTVNYGYT
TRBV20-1 SARVSWEQF
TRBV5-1 ASSSPGTSGPYNEQF
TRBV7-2 ASSSRRQMNTEAF
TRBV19 ASSIVPGGYNEQF